The T cell receptor (beta chain) described here comes from a study of OX40 agonist ivuxolimab in advanced cancers. Study context: The patients received agonistic anti-OX40 (CD134) antibody ivuxolimab.

Profiling relied on immunoSEQ multiplex PCR, and the TCRdb table lists in-frame clones only, not all of them. The sample yields 10,000 to 13,000 clones, roughly 78% seen once. CDR1 and CDR2 from the germline V gene are LGHNA and YSLEER. J gave up 4 bases and V 8 bases, and 8 bases lay outside the gene matches. CDR3 length: 15 residues. The clonotype comes from an adult with an advanced solid tumor such as melanoma, head and neck, liver or kidney cancer. The sample in question was CD4+ or CD8+ T cells sorted from blood, obtained in a trial of the OX40 agonist ivuxolimab. The chain is built from TRBV4-3 and TRBJ2-3, with 11 bases that match TRBD2. This CDR3 is CASSQLAGAADTQYF. The CDR3 DNA is TGCGCCAGCTCACAACTAGCGGGAGCAGCAGATACGCAGTATTTT.